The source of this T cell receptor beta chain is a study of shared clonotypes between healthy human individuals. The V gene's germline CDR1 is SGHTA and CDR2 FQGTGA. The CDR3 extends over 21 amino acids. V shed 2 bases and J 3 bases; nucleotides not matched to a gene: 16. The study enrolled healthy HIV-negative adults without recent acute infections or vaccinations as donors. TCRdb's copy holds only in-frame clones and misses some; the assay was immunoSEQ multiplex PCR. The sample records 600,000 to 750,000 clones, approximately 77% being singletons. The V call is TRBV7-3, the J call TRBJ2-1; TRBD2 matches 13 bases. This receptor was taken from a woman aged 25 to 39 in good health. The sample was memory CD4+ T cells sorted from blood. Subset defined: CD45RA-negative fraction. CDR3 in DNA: TGTGCCAGCAGCTTACCCCCCCCACTAGCGGGAGGGCCCCCAGACTACAATGAGCAGTTCTTC. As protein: CASSLPPPLAGGPPDYNEQFF.